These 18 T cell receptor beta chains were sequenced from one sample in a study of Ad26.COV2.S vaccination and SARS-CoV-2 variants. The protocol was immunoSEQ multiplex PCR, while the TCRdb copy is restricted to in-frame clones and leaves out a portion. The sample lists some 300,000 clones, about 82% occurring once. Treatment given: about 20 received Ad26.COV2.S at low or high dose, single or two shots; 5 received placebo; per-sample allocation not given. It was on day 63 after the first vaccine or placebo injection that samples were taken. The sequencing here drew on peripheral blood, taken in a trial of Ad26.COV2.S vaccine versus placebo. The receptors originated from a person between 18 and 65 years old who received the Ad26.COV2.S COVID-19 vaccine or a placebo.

The CDR3 loop reads CAWSPPGDSVQETQYF. CDR3 sequence (DNA): TGTGCCTGGAGTCCCCCTGGGGACTCGGTGCAAGAGACCCAGTACTTC. The chain couples TRBV30 to TRBJ2-5; D might be TRBD2 (6 bases). The CDR3 length is 16 residues. Germline assignment: CDR1 GTSNPN and CDR2 SVGIG (reference sequence). Trimming stripped 2 bases from V and 2 bases from J, with 18 bases between.

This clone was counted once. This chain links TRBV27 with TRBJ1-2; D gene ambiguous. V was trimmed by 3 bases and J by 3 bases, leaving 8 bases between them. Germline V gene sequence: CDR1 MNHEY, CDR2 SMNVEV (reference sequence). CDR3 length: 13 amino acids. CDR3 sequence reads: CASSFEADYGYTF. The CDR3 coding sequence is TGTGCCAGCAGTTTCGAGGCGGACTATGGCTACACCTTC.

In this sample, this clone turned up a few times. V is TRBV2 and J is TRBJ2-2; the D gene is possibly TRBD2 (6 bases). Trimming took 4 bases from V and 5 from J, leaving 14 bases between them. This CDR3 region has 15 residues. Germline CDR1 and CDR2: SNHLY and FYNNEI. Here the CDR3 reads CASSVSGVGTGELFF. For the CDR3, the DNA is TGTGCCAGCAGTGTTTCGGGGGTGGGGACCGGGGAGCTGTTTTTT.

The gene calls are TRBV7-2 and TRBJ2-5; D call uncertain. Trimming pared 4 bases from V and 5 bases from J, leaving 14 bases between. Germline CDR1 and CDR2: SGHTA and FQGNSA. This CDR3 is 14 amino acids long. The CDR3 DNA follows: TGTGCCAGCAGCTACCCCCCCCCTCGGGAGACCCAGTACTTC. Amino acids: CASSYPPPRETQYF.

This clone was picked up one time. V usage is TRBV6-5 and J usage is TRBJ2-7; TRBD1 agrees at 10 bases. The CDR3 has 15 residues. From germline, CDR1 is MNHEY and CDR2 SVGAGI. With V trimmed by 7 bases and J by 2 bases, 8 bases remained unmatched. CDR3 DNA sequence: TGTGCCAGCACCACCCGGGACAGGGGCACCTACGAGCAGTACTTC. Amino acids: CASTTRDRGTYEQYF.

The CDR3 loop is CASSLPLGFGDYQETQYF. The DNA for the CDR3 is TGTGCCAGCAGCTTACCCCTAGGGTTTGGAGATTACCAAGAGACCCAGTACTTC. The rearrangement uses TRBV7-2 and TRBJ2-5; no definite D call. The CDR3 runs to 18 residues. Germline CDR1 and CDR2: SGHTA and FQGNSA. V was shortened by 2 bases and J by 0 bases, with 19 bases between the two germline ends.

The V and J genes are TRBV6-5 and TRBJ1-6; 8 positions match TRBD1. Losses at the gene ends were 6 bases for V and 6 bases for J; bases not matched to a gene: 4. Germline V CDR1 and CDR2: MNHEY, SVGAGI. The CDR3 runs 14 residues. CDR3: CASRAGGSNSPLHF. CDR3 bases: TGTGCCAGCAGGGCAGGGGGCTCTAATTCACCCCTCCACTTT.

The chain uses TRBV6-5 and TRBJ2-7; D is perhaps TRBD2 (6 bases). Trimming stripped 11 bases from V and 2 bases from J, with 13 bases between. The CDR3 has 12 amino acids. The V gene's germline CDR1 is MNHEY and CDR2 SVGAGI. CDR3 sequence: CAVGREAYEQYF. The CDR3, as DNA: TGTGCCGTGGGAAGGGAGGCCTACGAGCAGTACTTC.

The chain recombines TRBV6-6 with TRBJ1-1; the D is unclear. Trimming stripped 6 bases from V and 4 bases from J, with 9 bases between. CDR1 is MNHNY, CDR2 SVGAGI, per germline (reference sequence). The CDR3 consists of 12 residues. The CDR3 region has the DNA TGTGCCAGCAGGAGGTTGGGCACTGAAGCTTTCTTT. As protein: CASRRLGTEAFF.

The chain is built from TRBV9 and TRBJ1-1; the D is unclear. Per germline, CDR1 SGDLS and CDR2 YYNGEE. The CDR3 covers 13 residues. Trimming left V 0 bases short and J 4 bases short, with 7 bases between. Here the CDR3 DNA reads TGTGCCAGCAGCGTAGGGGGAGCCACTGAAGCTTTCTTT. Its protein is CASSVGGATEAFF.

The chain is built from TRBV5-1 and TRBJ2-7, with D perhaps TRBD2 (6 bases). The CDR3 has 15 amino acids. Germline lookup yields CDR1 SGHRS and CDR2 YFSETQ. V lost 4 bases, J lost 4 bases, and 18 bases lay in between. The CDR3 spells CASSPGEQVPYEQYF. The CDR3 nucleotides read TGCGCCAGCAGCCCGGGGGAACAGGTCCCATACGAGCAGTACTTC. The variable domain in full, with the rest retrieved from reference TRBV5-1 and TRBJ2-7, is KAGVTQTPRYLIKTRGQQVTLSCSPISGHRSVSWYQQTPGQGLQFLFEYFSETQRNKGNFPGRFSGRQFSNSRSEMNVSTLELGDSALYLCASSPGEQVPYEQYFGPGTRLTVT.

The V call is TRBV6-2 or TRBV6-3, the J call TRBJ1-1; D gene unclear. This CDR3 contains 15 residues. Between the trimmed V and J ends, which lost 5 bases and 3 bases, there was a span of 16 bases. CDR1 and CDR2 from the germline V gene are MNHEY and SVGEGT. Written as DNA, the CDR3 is TGTGCCAGCAGTGCCATTTTCGGGGAGGACACTGAAGCTTTCTTT. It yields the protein CASSAIFGEDTEAFF.

The CDR3 sequence is CASSFQLAGVQETQYF. The DNA of the CDR3 is TGTGCCAGCAGCTTTCAACTAGCGGGGGTACAAGAGACCCAGTACTTC. This chain links TRBV7-6 with TRBJ2-5; TRBD2 matches at 11 bases. Germline CDR1 SGHVS, CDR2 FNYEAQ. There are 16 residues in the CDR3. V lost 3 bases and J lost 2; bases outside the gene matches: 5.

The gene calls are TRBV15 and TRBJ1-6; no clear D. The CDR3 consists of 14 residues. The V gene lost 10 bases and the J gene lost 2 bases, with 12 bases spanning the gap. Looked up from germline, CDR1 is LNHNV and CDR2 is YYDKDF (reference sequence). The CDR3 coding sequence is TGTGCCAGACGACTGTGGCCCTATAATTCACCCCTCCACTTT. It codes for CARRLWPYNSPLHF.

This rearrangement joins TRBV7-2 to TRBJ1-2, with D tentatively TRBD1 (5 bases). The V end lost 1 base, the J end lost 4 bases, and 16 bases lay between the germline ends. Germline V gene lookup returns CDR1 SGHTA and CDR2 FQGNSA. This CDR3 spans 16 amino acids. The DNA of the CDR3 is TGTGCCAGCAGCTTAGGGTACCGGGGGGTATCCTATGGCTACACCTTC. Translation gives CASSLGYRGVSYGYTF.

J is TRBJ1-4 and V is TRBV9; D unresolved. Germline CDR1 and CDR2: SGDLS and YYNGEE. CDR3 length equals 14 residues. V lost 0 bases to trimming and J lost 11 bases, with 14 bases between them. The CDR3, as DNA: TGTGCCAGCAGCGTAGCCCCCGCCGGGCGGAAACTGTTTTTT. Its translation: CASSVAPAGRKLFF.

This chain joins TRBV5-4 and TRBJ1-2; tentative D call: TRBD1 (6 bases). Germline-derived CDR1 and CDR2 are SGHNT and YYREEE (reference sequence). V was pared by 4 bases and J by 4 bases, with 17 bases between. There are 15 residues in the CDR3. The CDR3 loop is CASSATRGGSYGYTF. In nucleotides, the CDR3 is TGTGCCAGCAGCGCCACAAGGGGGGGAAGCTATGGCTACACCTTC.

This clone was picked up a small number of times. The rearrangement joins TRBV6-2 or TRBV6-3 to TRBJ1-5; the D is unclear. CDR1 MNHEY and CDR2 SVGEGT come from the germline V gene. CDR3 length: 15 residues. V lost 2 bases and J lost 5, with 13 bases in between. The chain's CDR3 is CASSYPRLRDQPQHF. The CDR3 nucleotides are TGTGCCAGCAGTTACCCCAGGCTAAGGGATCAGCCCCAGCATTTT.